Below, one T cell receptor (beta chain) is given with its context. Its antigen is currently not known. No quality values exist for individual bases; no much larger clone is one base distant. The library came from the immunoSEQ multiplex PCR assay. TCR beta CDR3 sequencing was performed on DNA from the cultured, isolated CD4+ T cells. Regarding the original processing steps: Non-productive TCR sequences were discarded, and reads were trimmed to the CDR3 region, with only CDR3s of 7 or more amino acids retained. The MANAFEST web app was used to pick out antigen-specific clonotypes by comparing their expansion in peptide wells with that in reference cultures. To count as positive, a clone had to show expansion at FDR<0.05 compared with the reference and with all other wells, an odds ratio above 5, and a frequency above 0.1% in two replicate wells. Cross-reactive clonotypes were defined as significantly expanded in SARS-CoV-2 spike wells and in at least one common cold coronavirus spike condition. Levenshtein distance calculated with the stringdist R package was used to assess CDR3 similarity, and unrooted trees were constructed with ape in R 3.6.1. TCRdb limited this immuneACCESS table to in-frame rearrangements with V and J called. A share of clones is missing; checked studies link under half to unresolved V genes, and the rest is unexplained. V and J calls and clone size are copied from that table; D and trimming were computed from the DNA. The sample records roughly 61,000 clones, 75% to 85% of which are singletons. 2% to 2.5% of the sample is taken by the ten largest.

In the ViraFEST assay, PBMC were stimulated with viral peptide pools, and antigen-specific CD4+ T cell clonotypes were then identified by expansion using TCR sequencing. After about 10 days of culture, CD4+ T cells were isolated with the EasySep CD4+ T cell isolation kit. The absence of prior SARS-CoV-2 infection in healthy vaccine recipients was confirmed by negative nucleocapsid antibodies before and after vaccination. Roughly 1.9 million PBMC per well were cultured with about 9.6 ug/ml peptides in IMDM containing 5% human AB serum, approximately 9.9 IU/ml IL-2 and gentamicin. Half of the culture medium was replaced with fresh IL-2-containing medium on days 3 and 7. Unless otherwise noted, each peptide stimulation condition was cultured in triplicate wells. Using Ficoll-Paque Plus gradient centrifugation, PBMC were separated from whole blood and then either used fresh or cryopreserved at -140C. The overlapping peptide pools covered the spike proteins of SARS-CoV-2 as well as those of the common cold coronaviruses HCoV-NL63, HCoV-OC43 and HCoV-229E. The QIAamp micro DNA kit was used to extract genomic DNA from the cultured CD4+ T cells.

The sample belongs to a study of vaccination effects on CD4 cells after COVID-19 (dated by TCRdb to the early 2020s). About the investigation overall: Each participant received two doses of an mRNA SARS-CoV-2 vaccine, either BNT162b2 or mRNA-1273. SARS-CoV-2 spike-specific CD4+ TCR repertoires from before and after mRNA vaccination were compared in COVID-19 convalescent patients and in infection-naive vaccine recipients. The full study included some eleven COVID-19 convalescent patients and a handful of SARS-CoV-2-naive healthy vaccine recipients. In the study, cultures from other donors were sequenced using the Oncomine TCR Beta short-read assay on an Illumina iSeq 100. The research as a whole found: The study was limited by a small number of convalescent patients, and early post-infection timepoints were lacking. Among healthy vaccine recipients, nearly all vaccine-induced clones were SARS-CoV-2 mono-reactive, and only 1 of 255 was cross-reactive with common cold coronaviruses. Marked clonal contraction was observed in both infection-induced and vaccine-induced clones at late post-vaccination timepoints, consistent with waning T cell responses.

The sample in question was CD4+ T cells from PBMCs cultured with HCoV-229E spike peptides, obtained before COVID-19 vaccination. Explained via the paper, the cell subset or site label denotes: HCoV-229E spike overlapping peptide pool stimulation. This TCR was sampled from a human donor who received a COVID-19 vaccine.

The CDR3 here reads CASSEGTGDLSYNEQFF. The DNA sequence is as follows: TGCGCCAGCAGCGAAGGGACAGGGGACCTGTCGTACAATGAGCAGTTCTTC. The rearranged segments are TRBV5-1 and TRBJ2-1, and 10 junction bases match TRBD1. The germline V gene gives CDR1 as SGHRS and CDR2 as YFSETQ. The germline V end is reduced by 4 bases and the J end by 4 bases; junction bases left unmatched: 11. The CDR3 numbers 17 residues from cysteine through phenylalanine. This entry keeps only the CDR3 DNA: 51 bases, framed from base 1.